This T cell receptor beta chain emerged from a study of identical twins. Broader study findings: Excess sharing between twins was weaker in beta out-of-frame sequences.

The CDR3 totals 15 residues. CDR1 and CDR2 from the germline V gene are LNHNV and YYDKDF (reference sequence). Losses at the gene ends were 5 bases for V and 1 base for J; bases not matched to a gene: 7. In TCRdb, the 5' RACE reads were re-called with MiXCR into one record per CDR3 protein. The repertoire holds about 150,000 distinct CDR3 sequences, with 3.5% as singletons. This clonotype has at least ten counts. The antigen is not known. The TCR was taken from a man in his late teens or twenties in good health. The sequenced sample was memory T cells sorted from blood. The chain uses TRBV15 and TRBJ1-1, with 7 bases aligning to TRBD1. The CDR3 protein is CATSLQGPPNTEAFF. CDR3 DNA sequence: TGTGCCACCAGCTTACAGGGGCCCCCGAACACTGAAGCTTTCTTT.